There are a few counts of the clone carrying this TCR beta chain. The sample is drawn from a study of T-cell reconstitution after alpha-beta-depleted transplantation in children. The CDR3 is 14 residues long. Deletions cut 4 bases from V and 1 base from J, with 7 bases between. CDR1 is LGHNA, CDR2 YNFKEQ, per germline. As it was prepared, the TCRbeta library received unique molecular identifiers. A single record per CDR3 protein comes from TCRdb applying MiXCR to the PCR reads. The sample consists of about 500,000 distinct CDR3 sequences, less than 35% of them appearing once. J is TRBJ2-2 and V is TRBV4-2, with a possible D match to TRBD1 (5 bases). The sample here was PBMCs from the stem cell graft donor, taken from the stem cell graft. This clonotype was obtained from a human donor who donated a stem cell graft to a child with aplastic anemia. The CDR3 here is CASSPRENTGELFF. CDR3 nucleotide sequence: TGTGCCAGCAGCCCCAGGGAGAACACCGGGGAGCTGTTTTTT.